This TCR beta chain was recorded in a study of blood T cell repertoires in COVID-19. V gave up 2 bases and J gave up 5 bases; unmatched junction bases: 4. Germline CDR1 is SGHRS and CDR2 is YFSETQ. The length of the CDR3 is 14 residues. A remark on this clone: The same CDR3 arises from other DNA sequences in this sample as well.

Authors' processing steps: Researchers report that nucleated cell counts were estimated from reference gene primer amplification. TCRdb's table, derived via immunoSEQ multiplex PCR, lists solely in-frame clones and lacks some. For V, J and clone size, that table is used; D and trimming come from the DNA. This sample yields approximately 310,000 clones, of which around nine tenths are seen a single time; roughly 5% belongs to the top ten. Across about two dozen US areas, participants ranged in age from roughly 18 to 89 years. Grouping used clinical history reported by participants in a survey and questionnaire.

This sequence was found in a man in his sixties who had recovered from COVID-19. The chain has TRBV5-1 and TRBJ2-7, with 10 bases matching TRBD1. The material sequenced was PBMCs or T cells enriched from blood (not recorded which). The CDR3 is CASSLTGTGDEQYF. In nucleotides, the CDR3 is TGCGCCAGCAGCTTAACCGGGACAGGGGACGAGCAGTACTTC.